Listed below are T cell receptor beta chains from one sample, sequenced in a study of blood T cells in healthy people across ages. In TCRdb, the 5' RACE reads were re-called with MiXCR into one record per CDR3 protein. Here the sample spans about 640,000 distinct CDR3 sequences, 45% to 65% being singletons. Sequenced input: blood. Receptors originate from a man aged 60-69 years in good health. Each CDR3 is given with its conserved first and last residue. A D gene is named only where the DNA matches it firmly. A clone size is listed for some rows: how often the clone was seen (once, few, many), or a class if it is expanded.

d_call	clone_size	j_call	v_call	cdr3_aa	cdr3_nt
-	-	TRBJ1-1	TRBV5-1	CASSLDGPEAFF	TGCGCCAGCAGCTTGGACGGCCCTGAAGCTTTCTTT
-	-	TRBJ2-6	TRBV12-3/TRBV12-4	CASRRQSWSNVLTF	TGTGCCAGCAGACGACAGTCCTGGTCCAACGTCCTGACTTTC
TRBD2	many	TRBJ2-1	TRBV20-1	CSATPIKRGANYNEQFF	TGCAGTGCTACACCGATCAAGCGGGGGGCCAACTACAATGAGCAGTTCTTC
-	few	TRBJ2-4	TRBV4-1	CASSRTGPQLAKNIQYF	TGCGCCAGCAGCCGCACCGGGCCCCAACTAGCCAAAAACATTCAGTACTTC
-	few	TRBJ1-4	TRBV7-2	CASSLIVPYEKLFF	TGTGCCAGCAGCCTGATCGTCCCCTATGAAAAACTGTTTTTT
TRBD2	once	TRBJ2-4	TRBV12-3/TRBV12-4	CASRQRLAGDAGKNIQYF	TGTGCCAGCAGACAGAGACTAGCGGGGGATGCGGGCAAAAACATTCAGTACTTC
TRBD1	-	TRBJ1-2	TRBV20-1	CSARDLVQGANGYTF	TGCAGTGCTAGAGATCTGGTACAGGGGGCCAATGGCTACACCTTC
TRBD1	-	TRBJ2-3	TRBV28	CASRGDRGRGTDTQYF	TGTGCCAGCAGGGGGGACAGGGGGCGCGGAACAGATACGCAGTATTTT
-	once	TRBJ2-3	TRBV28	CASALPGADTQYF	TGTGCCAGCGCCCTACCGGGGGCGGATACGCAGTATTTT
-	-	TRBJ1-2	TRBV4-1	CASSPQTGLTGGYTF	TGCGCCAGCAGCCCGCAGACAGGACTCACGGGAGGGTACACCTTC
-	-	TRBJ2-5	TRBV5-4	CASSLSQREETQYF	TGTGCCAGCAGCTTGTCACAAAGGGAAGAGACCCAGTACTTC
TRBD2	-	TRBJ2-5	TRBV6-1	CASSLAGGTGETQYF	TGTGCCAGCAGTCTCGCGGGGGGGACGGGAGAGACCCAGTACTTC
-	-	TRBJ2-1	TRBV27	CASLKVGASYNEQFF	TGTGCCAGCCTCAAAGTGGGGGCATCCTACAATGAGCAGTTCTTC
TRBD2	few	TRBJ2-1	TRBV3-1	CASSQSVGLANEQFF	TGTGCCAGCAGCCAAAGTGTGGGACTAGCGAATGAGCAGTTCTTC
-	-	TRBJ2-1	TRBV29-1	CSVEPGAAGQFF	TGCAGCGTTGAGCCAGGGGCCGCGGGGCAGTTCTTC
-	-	TRBJ2-7	TRBV4-1	CASSQGSWALEQYF	TGCGCCAGCAGCCAAGGGAGTTGGGCCCTCGAGCAGTACTTC
-	few	TRBJ2-7	TRBV5-1	CASSFGDRSYEQYF	TGCGCCAGCAGCTTTGGGGACCGTTCCTACGAGCAGTACTTC
-	-	TRBJ1-5	TRBV27	CASSLQLDQPQHF	TGTGCCAGCAGTTTACAACTGGATCAGCCCCAGCATTTT
-	-	TRBJ2-7	TRBV18	CASSPTDYEQYF	TGTGCCAGCTCACCAACGGACTACGAGCAGTACTTC
TRBD2	-	TRBJ2-1	TRBV20-1	CSARLPGLAGEYNEQFF	TGCAGTGCTAGACTACCGGGACTAGCGGGGGAGTACAATGAGCAGTTCTTC
TRBD2	-	TRBJ2-5	TRBV7-9	CASSRGLDPETQYF	TGTGCCAGCAGCCGAGGACTAGATCCAGAGACCCAGTACTTC
-	-	TRBJ2-1	TRBV11-3	CASSFKGLEQFF	TGTGCCAGCAGCTTTAAGGGGCTTGAGCAGTTCTTC
-	few	TRBJ2-1	TRBV27	CASSFVSQSSYNEQFF	TGTGCCAGCAGTTTTGTGAGCCAAAGCTCCTACAATGAGCAGTTCTTC
-	-	TRBJ2-7	TRBV6-6	CASSFGHPESYEQYF	TGTGCCAGCAGTTTTGGGCACCCGGAGTCCTACGAGCAGTACTTC
-	few	TRBJ1-4	TRBV4-1	CASRNREGEKLFF	TGCGCCAGCAGAAACAGGGAGGGTGAAAAACTGTTTTTT
TRBD2	-	TRBJ2-5	TRBV27	CASNLSGGTGTQYF	TGTGCCAGCAACCTCAGCGGGGGAACCGGGACCCAGTACTTC
TRBD1	once	TRBJ1-2	TRBV15	CATSRSPGTANYGYTF	TGTGCCACCAGCAGATCTCCCGGGACAGCCAACTATGGCTACACCTTC
TRBD1	-	TRBJ2-5	TRBV12-3/TRBV12-4	CASRQQGNGETQYF	TGTGCCAGCAGGCAACAGGGGAACGGGGAGACCCAGTACTTC
-	-	TRBJ1-2	TRBV20-1	CSARDHVRQAGYTF	TGCAGTGCTAGAGATCATGTGCGTCAAGCTGGCTACACCTTC
-	-	TRBJ1-2	TRBV10-3	CAIRPTDTHGYTF	TGTGCCATCAGACCGACAGACACTCATGGCTACACCTTC
-	few	TRBJ2-7	TRBV20-1	CSAKRDTGGEQYF	TGCAGTGCTAAACGGGACACGGGCGGCGAGCAGTACTTC
-	-	TRBJ2-1	TRBV12-3/TRBV12-4	CASIRESYNEQFF	TGTGCCAGCATACGGGAATCCTACAATGAGCAGTTCTTC
-	-	TRBJ2-1	TRBV12-3/TRBV12-4	CASSLRFADEQFF	TGTGCCAGCAGTTTACGGTTTGCCGATGAGCAGTTCTTC
-	-	TRBJ2-1	TRBV7-2	CASSTDRISRGQFF	TGTGCCAGCAGCACAGACAGGATTTCCAGGGGGCAGTTCTTC
TRBD2	-	TRBJ2-3	TRBV12-3/TRBV12-4	CASSLSLYMSGLAGRLSTDTQYF	TGTGCCAGCAGTTTATCCCTCTACATGTCGGGACTAGCGGGGAGACTTAGCACAGATACGCAGTATTTT
-	-	TRBJ1-6	TRBV3-1	CASSQRTAMNSPLHF	TGTGCCAGCAGCCAACGGACAGCCATGAATTCACCCCTCCACTTT
TRBD1	few	TRBJ1-4	TRBV6-5	CASRRTGEGEKLFF	TGTGCCAGCAGGAGGACAGGGGAGGGGGAAAAACTGTTTTTT
TRBD1	many	TRBJ1-4	TRBV6-5	CASSYTGGVGEKLFF	TGTGCCAGCAGTTACACAGGGGGCGTGGGGGAAAAACTGTTTTTT
TRBD1	-	TRBJ2-1	TRBV7-6	CASSSTTKGAEQFF	TGTGCCAGCAGCTCCACCACGAAGGGGGCTGAGCAGTTCTTC
TRBD2	-	TRBJ2-1	TRBV12-3/TRBV12-4	CASSLGTSDGGTYNEQFF	TGTGCCAGCAGTTTAGGGACTAGCGACGGGGGTACATACAATGAGCAGTTCTTC
-	-	TRBJ1-2	TRBV28	CASINSGGDGYTF	TGTGCCAGCATTAACTCGGGGGGTGATGGCTACACCTTC
-	once	TRBJ2-7	TRBV4-1	CASSQDWAGDSYEQYF	TGCGCCAGCAGCCAAGATTGGGCAGGGGACTCCTACGAGCAGTACTTC
TRBD1	-	TRBJ2-4	TRBV4-2	CASSQAQGRTGVTQYF	TGTGCCAGCAGCCAAGCGCAGGGGAGAACAGGGGTCACTCAGTACTTC
-	-	TRBJ2-5	TRBV20-1	CSAKGRETQYF	TGCAGTGCCAAGGGGCGAGAGACCCAGTACTTC
TRBD2	-	TRBJ2-5	TRBV2	CASSDLAAQETQYF	TGTGCCAGCAGTGACCTAGCGGCACAAGAGACCCAGTACTTC
TRBD2	-	TRBJ2-3	TRBV3-1	CASSRTSGALFDTQYF	TGTGCCAGCAGCCGGACTAGCGGGGCCCTATTTGATACGCAGTATTTT
-	few	TRBJ2-1	TRBV4-1	CASSQGEDYPYNEQFF	TGCGCCAGCAGCCAAGGCGAGGACTATCCATACAATGAGCAGTTCTTC
-	-	TRBJ2-5	TRBV13	CASSPSRSRETQYF	TGTGCCAGCAGCCCGTCGAGGAGTAGGGAGACCCAGTACTTC
-	few	TRBJ2-7	TRBV6-2/TRBV6-3	CASSSTGFSYEQYF	TGTGCCAGCAGTTCAACAGGATTTTCCTACGAGCAGTACTTC
TRBD1	many	TRBJ2-5	TRBV7-7	CASSFGTGGQETQYF	TGTGCCAGCAGCTTCGGGACAGGGGGACAGGAGACCCAGTACTTC
-	-	TRBJ1-5	TRBV4-1	CASSQDSGPAHQPQHF	TGCGCCAGCAGCCAAGATTCGGGCCCCGCTCACCAGCCCCAGCATTTT
-	few	TRBJ2-5	TRBV18	CASSPAATGVETQYF	TGTGCCAGCTCACCAGCAGCAACCGGGGTCGAGACCCAGTACTTC
-	few	TRBJ2-3	TRBV29-1	CSVEPPGDTQYF	TGCAGCGTTGAACCCCCCGGGGATACGCAGTATTTT
TRBD2	few	TRBJ2-5	TRBV7-9	CASSAGLAGMQETQYF	TGTGCCAGCAGCGCGGGACTAGCGGGTATGCAAGAGACCCAGTACTTC
TRBD1	few	TRBJ1-2	TRBV3-1	CASSLDRGYDGYTF	TGTGCCAGCAGCCTAGACAGGGGTTACGATGGCTACACCTTC